This TCR beta chain is drawn from a study of blood T cell repertoires in COVID-19. In the study overall: Samples taken during acute and convalescent COVID-19 were collected in the United States, Italy and Spain. Sources were T cells, B-cell-depleted T cells, or PBMCs; the material itself was cDNA or gDNA.

J was trimmed by 5 bases and V by 4 bases; bases with no gene match: 7. The CDR3 runs to 17 residues. CDR1 is SGHDN and CDR2 is FVKESK in the germline V gene. Source study methods: Nucleated cell counts were estimated from reference gene primer amplification. Only in-frame clones appear in the TCRdb table, and some are missing; sequencing was by immunoSEQ multiplex PCR. V and J calls and clone size are copied from that table; D and trimming were computed from the DNA. The data show 250,000 to 300,000 clones, more than 75% seen once. The origin of this receptor is a woman aged 40-49 years who had recovered from COVID-19. The sequenced sample was peripheral blood. V is TRBV14 and J is TRBJ2-1, with 14 bases fitting TRBD2. DNA for the CDR3: TGTGCCAGCAGCCCGGGACTAGCGGGAGTTTTGGACAATGAGCAGTTCTTC. Protein sequence: CASSPGLAGVLDNEQFF.